This entry is about one T cell receptor beta chain. In the original processing: By means of reference gene primer amplification, nucleated cell counts were estimated. The table came from immunoSEQ multiplex PCR; TCRdb's copy has only in-frame clones and leaves some out. The DNA gave D and trimming, while V, J and clone size come from that table. This sample carries about 120,000 clones, approximately 81% of them seen once, and the ten largest clones take around 5.9%. These data come from a study of blood T cell repertoires in COVID-19. Across the whole study: COVID-19 samples, acute and convalescent, were from the United States, Italy and Spain. In each case, the material was cDNA or gDNA derived from T cells, B-cell-depleted T cells, or PBMCs.

Per germline, CDR1 MNHEY and CDR2 SMNVEV (reference sequence). Deletions cut 3 bases from V and 5 bases from J, with 10 bases between. The CDR3 has 13 amino acids. The chain has TRBV27 and TRBJ2-5; no firm D call. This TCR was sampled from a man in his 60s with acute or convalescent COVID-19. Sequenced input: peripheral blood. The CDR3 DNA sequence: TGTGCCAGCAGTTTCTACCACGGGGAGACCCAGTACTTC. Translation gives CASSFYHGETQYF.